Below are 18 T cell receptor beta chains sequenced from a single sample in a study of Tregs in tolerant kidney transplant recipients. The repertoire was sequenced with immunoSEQ multiplex PCR; TCRdb's copy has only in-frame clones and lacks some. The table counts about 14,000 clones; approximately 25% lies in the top ten. Related graft donors supplied nonmyeloablative bone marrow transplants, and mixed chimerism was transient. The sample in question was CD8+ T cells from blood (PBMCs), obtained 6 months after the transplant. The receptors come from a human patient who received a combined kidney and bone marrow transplant. The T cells may partly be graft donor cells.

Details on this clone: The read halts 3 residues ahead of the CDR3 end, with the missing end drawn from the germline J gene. J is TRBJ2-5 and V is TRBV2; 10 bases line up with TRBD1. V lost 6 bases to trimming and J lost 5 bases; unmatched junction nucleotides: 12. The CDR3 sequence is 16 residues long. Germline values: CDR1 SNHLY, CDR2 FYNNEI. CDR3 protein: CASSDGGTGATETQYF. Incomplete CDR3 DNA: TGTGCCAGCAGCGACGGCGGGACAGGGGCGACGGAGACC.

As concerns this clone: The observed sequence ends 3 residues before the CDR3 terminus, with the missing tail filled in from the germline J gene. The chain couples TRBV7-6 to TRBJ1-2; D is possibly TRBD1 (6 bases). Trimming cost V 0 bases and J 6 bases, with 17 bases left between them. CDR1 is SGHVS, CDR2 FNYEAQ, per germline. The CDR3 sequence is 16 residues long. The CDR3 DNA, read in part, is TGTGCCAGCAGCTTAGCCGTAGACAGGCCAATCAATGGC. Translation gives CASSLAVDRPING. In full, the CDR3 is CASSLAVDRPINGYTF.

Of note for this clone: The read terminates 3 residues before the CDR3 end, so the remaining end is supplied by the germline J gene. The chain links TRBV27 to TRBJ1-1, with 9 nucleotides matching TRBD1. Germline V gives CDR1 MNHEY, CDR2 SMNVEV (reference sequence). V gave up 2 bases and J gave up 2 bases; unmatched junction bases: 3. The CDR3 is 15 residues long. Incomplete CDR3 DNA: TGTGCCAGCAGTTTAGGGACAGGGCTTAACACTGAA. As protein: CASSLGTGLNTE. The CDR3 in full is CASSLGTGLNTEAFF.

Details on this clone: Sequencing ends 3 residues short of the CDR3 end; the germline J gene provides the rest. This chain joins TRBV28 and TRBJ2-5; TRBD1 aligns across 10 bases. Trimming cost V 6 bases and J 2 bases; bases outside gene matches: 0. This CDR3 contains 13 residues. Germline loops: CDR1 MDHEN, CDR2 SYDVKM. The sequenced CDR3 bases are TGTGCCAGCAGGGACAGGGGGCAAGAGACC. This encodes CASRDRGQET. The complete CDR3 sequence is CASRDRGQETQYF.

Regarding this clone: The observed sequence ends 3 residues before the CDR3 terminus, with the missing tail filled in from the germline J gene. The chain employs TRBV19 and TRBJ1-1; 8 nucleotides match TRBD1. This CDR3 region has 15 residues. The junction had 7 bases not matched to a gene; V was cut back by 6 bases and J by 1 base. Germline lookup yields CDR1 LNHDA and CDR2 SQIVND (reference sequence). The CDR3 sequence: CASRPNRGWNTEAFF. The covered CDR3 bases are TGTGCCAGTAGACCAAACAGGGGGTGGAACACTGAA.

As for this clone: The CDR3 goes on 3 residues after the read ends, and that part is filled in from the germline J gene. The same CDR3 arises from other DNA sequences in this sample as well. The chain couples TRBV11-2 to TRBJ2-3; D may be TRBD1 (5 bases). This CDR3 contains 14 residues. The germline CDR1 and CDR2 sequences are SGHAT and FQNNGV. CDR3 bases read: TGTGCCAGCAGCTTAGGACAGACAAATCAGCCG. Amino acids: CASSLGQTNQP. The CDR3 reads in full as CASSLGQTNQPQYF. The complete variable domain, with remaining parts taken from reference TRBV11-2 and TRBJ2-3, reads EAGVAQSPRYKIIEKRQSVAFWCNPISGHATLYWYQQILGQGPKLLIQFQNNGVVDDSQLPKDRFSAERLKGVDSTLKIQPAKLEDSAVYLCASSLGQTNQPQYFGPGTRLTVL.

Remarks on this clone: The read terminates 3 residues ahead of where the CDR3 ends, so the germline J gene completes it. The J gene is TRBJ1-1, the V gene TRBV7-9; D unclear. Germline loops: CDR1 SEHNR, CDR2 FQNEAQ (reference sequence). The CDR3 spans 12 residues. Trimming stripped 3 bases from V and 4 bases from J, with 6 bases between. CDR3 protein: CASSFVSTEAFF. The sequenced part of the CDR3 DNA is TGTGCCAGCAGCTTTGTCAGCACTGAA.

Details on this clone: The CDR3 is cut off 3 residues early in the read; its end comes from the germline J gene. The chain links TRBV5-4 to TRBJ2-7; 7 bases fit TRBD2. Germline CDR1 is SGHNT and CDR2 is YYREEE (reference sequence). V dropped 4 bases and J dropped 1; count of bases not matched to a gene: 8. This CDR3 region has 15 residues. The sequenced part of the CDR3 DNA is TGTGCCAGCAGCCCCACTAGCGAAATATCCTACGAG. Amino acid sequence: CASSPTSEISYE. The full CDR3 protein is CASSPTSEISYEQYF. Combining the CDR3 with reference TRBV5-4 and TRBJ2-7 gives the whole variable domain ETGVTQSPTHLIKTRGQQVTLRCSSQSGHNTVSWYQQALGQGPQFIFQYYREEENGRGNFPPRFSGLQFPNYSSELNVNALELDDSALYLCASSPTSEISYEQYFGPGTRLTVT.

Comments on this clone: The read gets to within 3 residues of the CDR3 end, and the germline J gene fills in the rest. The gene calls are TRBV6-2 or TRBV6-3 and TRBJ2-1; 7 positions match TRBD2. V shed 5 bases, J shed 2 bases, and the junction held 0 bases outside the gene matches. The CDR3 covers 13 residues. Germline V gene data show CDR1 as MNHEY and CDR2 as SVGEGT. The sequenced CDR3 bases are TGTGCCAGCAGTGCGGGGGCCTACAATGAG. Translating gives CASSAGAYNE. The full CDR3 is CASSAGAYNEQFF.

Turning to this clone: With the read ending 3 residues before the CDR3 end, the germline J gene is used to fill in that end. The V call is TRBV7-9, the J call TRBJ2-1, with no clear D. The CDR3 sequence is 13 residues long. CDR1 and CDR2 (germline): SEHNR, FQNEAQ (reference sequence). V was cut by 5 bases and J by 6 bases, with 11 bases left in between. Partial CDR3 DNA: TGTGCCAGCAGCCCCCGCGCCCGCAATGAG. Its protein is CASSPRARNE. The whole CDR3 sequence reads CASSPRARNEQFF.

A remark on this clone: The CDR3 end is not reached by the read, which stops 3 residues before it; the germline J gene fills it in. The J gene is TRBJ2-2, the V gene TRBV5-6; the D gene is possibly TRBD2 (5 bases). Germline-derived CDR1 and CDR2 are SGHDT and YYEEEE. Trimming took off 2 bases at V and 6 bases at J, with 11 bases between the two ends. There are 14 residues in the CDR3. CDR3 sequence reads: CASSLGLPAGELFF. The part of the CDR3 DNA that was read is TGTGCCAGCAGCTTAGGACTCCCCGCCGGGGAG.

As regards this clone: The CDR3 end falls 3 residues outside the read, so it is completed with the germline J gene. The chain has TRBV7-9 and TRBJ1-1; 7 nucleotides agree with TRBD1. Germline assignment: CDR1 SEHNR and CDR2 FQNEAQ (reference sequence). The CDR3 is 13 residues long. V was clipped by 5 bases and J by 7 bases; unmatched bases: 7. The CDR3 sequence: CASSPGGLSEAFF. CDR3 DNA, as far as it was read: TGTGCCAGCAGCCCAGGGGGGCTGAGTGAA.

As regards this clone: The read gets to within 3 residues of the CDR3 end, and the germline J gene fills in the rest. The V gene is TRBV10-1, the J gene TRBJ2-2; 7 bases align to TRBD1. The CDR3 is 19 residues long. V dropped 0 bases and J dropped 5; count of bases not matched to a gene: 15. The germline gives CDR1 WNHNN, CDR2 SYGVQD (reference sequence). CDR3 DNA (partial): TGCGCCAGCAGTGAGTCTAGTAGTTGGGGGACAGATTGGACCGGGGAG. Protein product: CASSESSSWGTDWTGE. The whole CDR3 sequence reads CASSESSSWGTDWTGELFF.

A note on this clone: The read stops 3 residues short of the end of the CDR3; the missing end is completed from the germline J gene. This chain connects TRBV18 to TRBJ2-3; TRBD1 matches 8 bases. The CDR3 length is 13 residues. With V trimmed by 3 bases and J by 5 bases, 1 base remained unmatched. Germline CDR1 reads KGHSH; CDR2 reads LQKENI. CDR3: CASSPGTGDTQYF. The sequenced CDR3 bases are TGTGCCAGCTCACCCGGGACAGGAGATACG.

Notes on this clone: A read error may produce the germline difference seen at one junction end. The CDR3 goes on 3 residues after the read ends, and that part is filled in from the germline J gene. The chain has TRBV4-2 and TRBJ1-1; TRBD1 aligns across 7 bases. Looked up from germline, CDR1 is LGHNA and CDR2 is YNFKEQ. This CDR3 has 16 residues. The CDR3 sequence is CASNQLGQELNTEAFF. The sequenced CDR3 bases are TGCGCCAGCAACCAGTTAGGACAGGAATTGAACACTGAA.

Turning to this clone: Read sequence stops 3 residues before the CDR3 end, and the germline J gene provides the missing end. V is TRBV7-8 and J is TRBJ2-1; 9 bases agree with TRBD2. Germline trimming cut 1 base from V and 3 bases from J; bases unmatched to any gene: 4. The CDR3 sequence is 16 residues long. CDR1 is SGHVS and CDR2 is FQNEAQ in the germline V gene. The covered CDR3 bases are TGTGCCAGCAGCTTAGGGGCTAGCGGGGACTACAATGAG. Protein product: CASSLGASGDYNE. The whole CDR3 region reads CASSLGASGDYNEQFF.

Concerning this clone itself: The read falls 3 residues short of the CDR3 end, and the missing part is taken from the germline J gene. The chain carries TRBV5-1 and TRBJ1-1, with D perhaps TRBD1 (5 bases). V gave up 0 bases and J gave up 1 base, with 13 bases separating them. The CDR3 has 16 residues. Germline assignment: CDR1 SGHRS and CDR2 YFSETQ. The CDR3 is CASSLVAGWGNTEAFF. The covered CDR3 bases are TGCGCCAGCAGCTTGGTAGCAGGGTGGGGGAACACTGAA.

Comment on this clone: The CDR3 end falls 3 residues outside the read, so it is completed with the germline J gene. J is TRBJ1-1 and V is TRBV6-1; D might be TRBD1 (5 bases). V lost 3 bases to trimming and J lost 4 bases, with 9 bases between them. The CDR3 extends over 13 amino acids. Germline-derived CDR1 and CDR2 are MNHNS and SASEGT. CDR3 DNA (partial): TGTGCCAGCAGTGACCTGGGGGGCACTGAA. Translated: CASSDLGGTE. The CDR3 reads in full as CASSDLGGTEAFF.